This T cell receptor beta chain was identified in a study of T cell repertoires in cytomegalovirus infection. Study summary: Based on public TCR beta signatures, there were indications of CMV infection and of a matching HLA type.

There are many counts of this clonotype. No antigen is known for it. Looked up from germline, CDR1 is SGHTA and CDR2 is FQGNSA. CDR3 size: 14 residues. Trimming pared 3 bases from V and 3 bases from J, leaving 9 bases between. General study findings and limits: Clonotype analysis showed dominance of the ex vivo response by HLA-C-restricted CMV-specific TCR beta clonotypes. Identification of carriers of CMV plus the relevant HLA was performed using cumulative public TCR beta family frequency.

One entry per CDR3 protein, called by TCRdb with MiXCR from the reads. The repertoire holds under 200,000 distinct CDR3 sequences, with roughly 9% as singletons. The chain links TRBV7-2 to TRBJ1-5; D not certain. The receptor's source is a human donor in good health (CMV status not recorded). Some clones in this sample may be carry-over from other donors' samples. Sequenced material: PBMCs. CDR3 DNA sequence: TGTGCCAGCAGCTTCCCACAGAACAATCAGCCCCAGCATTTT. This encodes CASSFPQNNQPQHF. Combining the CDR3 with reference TRBV7-2 and TRBJ1-5 gives the whole variable domain GAGVSQSPSNKVTEKGKDVELRCDPISGHTALYWYRQSLGQGLEFLIYFQGNSAPDKSGLPSDRFSAERTGGSVSTLTIQRTQQEDSAVYLCASSFPQNNQPQHFGDGTRLSIL.